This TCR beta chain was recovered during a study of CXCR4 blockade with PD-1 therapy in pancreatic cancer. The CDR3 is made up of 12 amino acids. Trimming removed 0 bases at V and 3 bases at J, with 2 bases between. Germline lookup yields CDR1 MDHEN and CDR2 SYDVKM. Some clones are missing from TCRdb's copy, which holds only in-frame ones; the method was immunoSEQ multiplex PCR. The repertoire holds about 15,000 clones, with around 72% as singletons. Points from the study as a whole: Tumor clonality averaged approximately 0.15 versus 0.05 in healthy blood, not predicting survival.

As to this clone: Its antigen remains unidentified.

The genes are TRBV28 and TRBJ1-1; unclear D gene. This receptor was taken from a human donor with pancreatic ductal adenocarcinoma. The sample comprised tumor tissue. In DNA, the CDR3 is TGTGCCAGCAGTTTATGGGACACTGAAGCTTTCTTT. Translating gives CASSLWDTEAFF.